These 11 T cell receptor beta chains originate from one sample sequenced in a study of blood T cell repertoires in COVID-19. The assay was immunoSEQ multiplex PCR, and TCRdb's table has in-frame clones only and misses some. The sample contains 150,000 to 200,000 clones, 70% to 90% of which appear only once. Material: PBMCs or T cells enriched from blood (not recorded which). These receptors all come from a man aged 35-49 years who had recovered from COVID-19.

V usage is TRBV24-1 and J usage is TRBJ2-3; 8 bases align to TRBD1. This CDR3 spans 18 amino acids. Germline CDR1 reads KGHDR; CDR2 reads SFDVKD. After removal of 11 bases from V and 0 bases from J, the junction contained 18 bases not matched to a gene. The CDR3: CAISDRTGILASTDTQYF. The DNA of the CDR3 is TGTGCCATTTCTGATCGGACAGGGATCCTCGCTAGCACAGATACGCAGTATTTT.

This chain connects TRBV19 to TRBJ1-2; 11 nucleotides match TRBD1. CDR1 and CDR2 (germline): LNHDA, SQIVND (reference sequence). With V trimmed by 9 bases and J by 4 bases, 10 bases remained unmatched. The CDR3 spans 15 residues. The CDR3 DNA is TGTGCCAGCCAAAGGACAGGGGGCACCCCCTATGGCTACACCTTC. It yields the protein CASQRTGGTPYGYTF.

This clone is a singleton in its sample. This chain uses TRBV27 with TRBJ1-2, with D tentatively TRBD1 (5 bases). The CDR3 runs to 17 residues. V gave up 7 bases and J gave up 5 bases, with 26 bases separating them. Germline CDR1 and CDR2: MNHEY and SMNVEV (reference sequence). The CDR3 DNA sequence: TGTGCCAGCACCGCTCAAGGGACTACCGGCGGTCGTTATGGCTACACCTTC. This codes for CASTAQGTTGGRYGYTF.

This clone was seen just once. The chain carries TRBV7-9 and TRBJ1-1, with D possibly being TRBD1 (6 bases). V lost 4 bases, J lost 11 bases, and 20 bases lay in between. Germline V gene lookup returns CDR1 SEHNR and CDR2 FQNEAQ (reference sequence). The CDR3 has 14 amino acids. Here the CDR3 reads CASSSLRSGAEAFF. In nucleotides, the CDR3 is TGTGCCAGCAGCTCGCTTCGATCAGGGGCGGAGGCTTTCTTT.

This sequence joins TRBV7-9 and TRBJ2-3; possibly TRBD1 for D (5 bases). Looked up from germline, CDR1 is SEHNR and CDR2 is FQNEAQ (reference sequence). The CDR3 extends over 13 amino acids. V was pared by 2 bases and J by 4 bases, with 7 bases between. Here the CDR3 DNA reads TGTGCCAGCAGCTTACCAGGGCCAGATACGCAGTATTTT. Translation: CASSLPGPDTQYF.

The rearrangement links TRBV5-1 to TRBJ1-1; 10 nucleotides agree with TRBD1. In germline, CDR1 is SGHRS, CDR2 YFSETQ. This CDR3 contains 13 residues. Unmatched junction bases numbered 8, after V lost 4 bases and J lost 11 bases. The CDR3 coding sequence is TGCGCCAGCAGCGCGGACAGGGGGATTGAGGCTTTCTTT. Translated, it gives CASSADRGIEAFF.

This chain joins TRBV5-1 and TRBJ2-5; a weak D match, TRBD2 (5 bases). The V end was cut by 3 bases, the J end by 2 bases, with 17 bases between. Germline V gene lookup returns CDR1 SGHRS and CDR2 YFSETQ. The CDR3 spans 16 residues. Here the CDR3 reads CASSSLWRKAQETQYF. CDR3 nucleotides: TGCGCCAGCAGCTCCCTGTGGAGGAAAGCTCAAGAGACCCAGTACTTC.

This clone is a singleton in its sample. The chain is built from TRBV7-9 and TRBJ2-4; D remains unclear. Germline CDR1 reads SEHNR; CDR2 reads FQNEAQ (reference sequence). CDR3 length: 13 residues. V gave up 5 bases and J gave up 3 bases, with 8 bases separating them. The CDR3 DNA is TGTGCCAGCAGCCCCTATAGCAAAAACATTCAGTACTTC. Translated: CASSPYSKNIQYF.

The V and J genes are TRBV4-1 and TRBJ1-2; 8 positions match TRBD1. The trim removed 7 bases at V and 4 bases at J, leaving 14 bases unmatched. The CDR3 runs 16 residues. Germline assignment: CDR1 MGHRA and CDR2 YSYEKL. In DNA form, the CDR3 reads TGCGCCAGCACCCCCAAGGGAGAGACAGGGGCCTATGGCTACACCTTC. Its translation: CASTPKGETGAYGYTF.

The chain joins TRBV18 to TRBJ1-1, with 10 bases identical to TRBD1. The CDR3 spans 17 residues. The germline V gene has CDR1 KGHSH and CDR2 LQKENI. Trimming removed 0 bases from V and 5 bases from J; junction bases left unmatched: 9. The CDR3 here is CASSPPFTGQGPTEAFF. The CDR3 DNA reads as TGTGCCAGCTCACCACCTTTTACGGGACAGGGGCCTACTGAAGCTTTCTTT.

This clone was seen a single time. The chain employs TRBV21-1 and TRBJ2-3; TRBD1, the table's D call, was not compared with the DNA. TRBV21-1 corresponds to a pseudogene. This CDR3 contains 17 residues. CDR3 in amino acids: CASSTNPGQGFTDTQYF. CDR3 coding DNA: TGTGCCAGCAGCACCAATCCTGGACAGGGCTTTACAGATACGCAGTATTTT.